These T cell receptor beta chains were read from a single sample in a study of blood T cell repertoires in COVID-19. Profiling relied on immunoSEQ multiplex PCR, and the TCRdb table lists in-frame clones only, not all of them. Here the sample spans around 290,000 clones, around nine tenths being singletons. Sequenced material: PBMCs or T cells enriched from blood (not recorded which). The source of these receptors is a woman under 30 who had recovered from COVID-19. Both conserved end residues are part of each CDR3. D genes are given only for firm matches. The size field is filled for only some rows; it gives once, few, many or a size class.

TRBV7-2	once	15	-	CASSLSDIISYEQYF
TRBV4-1	-	15	TRBD2	CASSQVRGGVYEQFF
TRBV7-9	-	14	TRBD2	CASSLNGGEGTQYF
TRBV19	-	15	TRBD1	CASSIEGDRTYEQYF
TRBV28	many	14	-	CASRIRLSGNTIYF
TRBV6-5	-	15	TRBD2	CASTALAGAYNEQFF
TRBV5-1	-	14	-	CASSLEMTGYEQYF
TRBV6-4	-	15	TRBD2	CASSPGLAGAWEQFF
TRBV7-9	-	15	TRBD1	CASSSRTGGREGYTF
TRBV28	-	13	-	CASSLCRGYEQYF
TRBV6-5	-	14	-	CASNLQGFNQPQHF
TRBV27	-	17	TRBD2	CASGGGRASGRKYEQYF
TRBV27	-	14	TRBD1	CASSSGQLVGSLHF
TRBV19	-	15	-	CASSMDMYSNQPQHF
TRBV2	-	15	TRBD1	CASSGTGGFPIGYTF
TRBV30	-	12	TRBD1	CAWRQGARGYTF
TRBV7-2	-	14	TRBD1	CASSLMGQNYGYTF
TRBV27	-	11	-	CASSRYNEQFF
TRBV5-1	once	17	TRBD2	CASSLSPLREGSYEQYF
TRBV6-1	-	13	-	CASSEVMATEAFF
TRBV28	once	17	-	CAITQGPGNNGNQPQHF
TRBV11-2	-	19	TRBD1	CASSLDPDRDVWDTGELFF
TRBV24-1	-	15	-	CATSDSRGISYEQYF
TRBV27	-	18	TRBD2	CASSFTGLTSGGSYEQYF
TRBV6-5	-	15	TRBD1	CASSKTGDSGNTIYF
TRBV2	-	15	TRBD2	CASSETGLVPGELFF
TRBV6-5	once	15	-	CASSLQPGVNTEAFF
TRBV5-1	-	14	-	CASSLDSRSYGYTF
TRBV11-3	-	15	-	CASSLGDTDYNEQFF
TRBV7-2	-	17	TRBD1	CASSLWAQGAANEKLFF
TRBV20-1	-	11	TRBD1	CSAPGGTEAFF
TRBV11-2	-	13	-	CASSLIWPGEQYF
TRBV19	-	15	TRBD2	CASKGLAGSGNEQFF